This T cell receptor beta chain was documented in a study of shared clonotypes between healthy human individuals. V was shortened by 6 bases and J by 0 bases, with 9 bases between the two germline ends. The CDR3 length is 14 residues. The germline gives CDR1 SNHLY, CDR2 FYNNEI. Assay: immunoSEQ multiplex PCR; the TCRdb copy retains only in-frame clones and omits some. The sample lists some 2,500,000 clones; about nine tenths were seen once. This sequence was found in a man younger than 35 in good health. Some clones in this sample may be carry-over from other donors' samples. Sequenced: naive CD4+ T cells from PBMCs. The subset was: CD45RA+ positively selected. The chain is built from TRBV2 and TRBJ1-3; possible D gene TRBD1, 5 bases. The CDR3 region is CASSAGPSGNTIYF. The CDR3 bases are TGTGCCAGCAGCGCGGGACCCTCTGGAAACACCATATATTTT.